The 26 T cell receptor beta chains listed next were all sequenced from one sample in a study of cytomegalovirus exposure and HLA in healthy donors. In the PCR, 60 Vbeta and 13 Jbeta primers were used. TCRdb's table, derived via immunoSEQ multiplex PCR, lists solely in-frame clones and lacks some. This repertoire comprises 130,000 to 150,000 clones; its ten largest clones make up 0.96%. Sequencing was done on a sample of PBMCs. The receptors shown here come from a male donor in good health and CMV-seronegative.

The rearrangement uses TRBV5-4 and TRBJ2-7, with TRBD2 as a possible D gene (5 bases). The CDR3 contains 13 residues. Between the trimmed V and J ends, which lost 2 bases and 2 bases, there was a span of 8 bases. Germline CDR1 and CDR2: SGHNT and YYREEE (reference sequence). The CDR3 coding sequence is TGTGCCAGCAGCTTTGGGAGTCCCTACGAGCAGTACTTC. It specifies CASSFGSPYEQYF.

The V gene is TRBV7-9, the J gene TRBJ2-2; TRBD1 might be the D (5 bases). CDR1 and CDR2 from the germline V gene are SEHNR and FQNEAQ (reference sequence). V lost 7 bases and J lost 3, with 15 bases in between. The CDR3 loop spans 15 amino acids. CDR3 residues: CASIPSDSYTGELFF. CDR3 coding DNA: TGTGCCAGCATCCCATCTGACAGTTACACCGGGGAGCTGTTTTTT.

The rearrangement joins TRBV30 to TRBJ1-2; unclear D gene. Germline CDR1 reads GTSNPN; CDR2 reads SVGIG (reference sequence). V lost 0 bases, J lost 4 bases, and 15 bases lay in between. This CDR3 has 15 residues. This CDR3 is CAWSVGGAKVYGYTF. The CDR3 DNA reads TGTGCCTGGAGTGTCGGAGGCGCGAAGGTCTATGGCTACACCTTC. The variable domain in full, with the rest retrieved from reference TRBV30 and TRBJ1-2, is SQTIHQWPATLVQPVGSPLSLECTVEGTSNPNLYWYRQAAGRGLQLLFYSVGIGQISSEVPQNLSASRPQDRQFILSSKKLLLSDSGFYLCAWSVGGAKVYGYTFGSGTRLTVV.

This CDR3 is CASAQSTGYEQYF. DNA of the CDR3: TGTGCTAGTGCCCAATCGACAGGCTACGAGCAGTACTTC. The chain combines TRBV12-5 with TRBJ2-7; maybe TRBD1 (6 bases). The germline CDR1 and CDR2 sequences are LGHNT and FRNRAP. This CDR3 spans 13 amino acids. The germline V and J ends were trimmed by 7 bases and 3 bases, with 13 bases remaining between them.

The chain carries TRBV6-1 and TRBJ2-7; D not resolved. Germline CDR1 and CDR2: MNHNS and SASEGT. Trimming removed 2 bases from V and 0 bases from J, with 8 bases in between. The CDR3 loop spans 14 amino acids. The CDR3 nucleotides read TGTGCCAGCAGTGAATCCTTCCTCTCCTACGAGCAGTACTTC. This encodes CASSESFLSYEQYF.

The chain has TRBV19 and TRBJ2-1, with 7 bases that match TRBD1. Germline V lookup: CDR1 LNHDA, CDR2 SQIVND (reference sequence). V lost 6 bases and J lost 2; bases outside the gene matches: 10. The CDR3 is made up of 16 amino acids. CDR3 region: CASSSTGTAPYNEQFF. In DNA, the CDR3 is TGTGCCAGTAGCTCAACCGGGACAGCACCCTACAATGAGCAGTTCTTC.

The V call is TRBV5-1, the J call TRBJ2-2; TRBD1 matches at 8 bases. V was pared by 1 base and J by 4 bases, with 6 bases of the junction left unmatched. This CDR3 is 16 amino acids long. Germline-derived CDR1 and CDR2 are SGHRS and YFSETQ. CDR3: CASSLLATGVTGELFF. The DNA for the CDR3 is TGCGCCAGCAGCTTGTTAGCGACAGGGGTCACCGGGGAGCTGTTTTTT.

The rearrangement joins TRBV30 to TRBJ2-5, with 8 bases that match TRBD1. V shed 2 bases and J 2 bases; nucleotides not matched to a gene: 4. The CDR3 is made up of 14 amino acids. CDR1 is GTSNPN, CDR2 SVGIG, per germline (reference sequence). The CDR3, as DNA: TGTGCCTGGAGTTATAACAGGGGGCAAGAGACCCAGTACTTC. Protein: CAWSYNRGQETQYF.

The chain combines TRBV5-6 with TRBJ1-1; D gene unclear. CDR3 length: 12 residues. The V end lost 2 bases, the J end lost 6 bases, and 8 bases lay between the germline ends. Germline V gives CDR1 SGHDT, CDR2 YYEEEE. The CDR3 loop is CASSLIAAEAFF. The CDR3 nucleotides are TGTGCCAGCAGCTTAATCGCAGCTGAAGCTTTCTTT.

V and J are TRBV19 and TRBJ1-5; 10 bases align to TRBD1. CDR3 size: 19 residues. Germline CDR1 reads LNHDA; CDR2 reads SQIVND (reference sequence). J gave up 7 bases and V 4 bases, and 19 bases lay outside the gene matches. The CDR3 here is CASSTSPGQGFGSRQPQHF. The CDR3, as DNA: TGTGCCAGTAGTACCTCCCCGGGACAGGGGTTTGGTTCGCGACAGCCCCAGCATTTT. The whole variable domain, filled in from reference TRBV19 and TRBJ1-5, reads DGGITQSPKYLFRKEGQNVTLSCEQNLNHDAMYWYRQDPGQGLRLIYYSQIVNDFQKGDIAEGYSVSREKKESFPLTVTSAQKNPTAFYLCASSTSPGQGFGSRQPQHFGDGTRLSIL.

The chain employs TRBV27 and TRBJ2-7, with TRBD2 as a possible D gene (6 bases). The germline V gene has CDR1 MNHEY and CDR2 SMNVEV (reference sequence). The V gene lost 4 bases and the J gene lost 5 bases, with 15 bases spanning the gap. The CDR3 runs 14 residues. CDR3 coding DNA: TGTGCCAGCAGTTCAGAAGTCCCGGGGGACGAGCAGTACTTC. Residues: CASSSEVPGDEQYF.

The chain employs TRBV13 and TRBJ2-7, with TRBD2 matching over 7 bases. The CDR3 totals 15 residues. CDR1 is PRHDT, CDR2 FYEKMQ, per germline (reference sequence). V lost 3 bases, J lost 5 bases, and 10 bases stayed unmatched. CDR3 DNA sequence: TGTGCCAGCAGCTTTAGGTGGGAGGGAAGAGACGAGCAGTACTTC. Translation: CASSFRWEGRDEQYF.

The rearrangement uses TRBV7-8 and TRBJ1-2; D perhaps matches TRBD1 (5 bases). This CDR3 contains 17 residues. The germline V gene encodes CDR1 SGHVS and CDR2 FQNEAQ. V lost 5 bases to trimming and J lost 1 base, with 20 bases between them. CDR3 DNA sequence: TGTGCCAGCAGCCCGAAACCCAGACAGACCAATAACTATGGCTACACCTTC. Protein sequence: CASSPKPRQTNNYGYTF.

The gene calls are TRBV7-2 and TRBJ2-2; 8 bases agree with TRBD2. The CDR3 contains 16 residues. In germline, CDR1 is SGHTA, CDR2 FQGNSA. Losses at the gene ends were 5 bases for V and 4 bases for J; bases not matched to a gene: 9. CDR3 loop: CASSASGGPSTGELFF. The CDR3 DNA reads as TGTGCCAGCAGCGCCTCGGGGGGGCCGAGCACCGGGGAGCTGTTTTTT.

This sequence joins TRBV7-2 and TRBJ2-1, with 13 bases that match TRBD2. Germline CDR1 and CDR2: SGHTA and FQGNSA. The J segment lost 10 bases and the V segment lost 2 bases, leaving 5 bases of the junction unmatched. The CDR3 consists of 15 residues. CDR3 amino acids: CASSLMTSGGMEQFF. The DNA of the CDR3 is TGTGCCAGCAGCTTAATGACTAGCGGGGGGATGGAGCAGTTCTTC.

The chain uses TRBV6-4 and TRBJ1-2; D remains ambiguous. Per the germline V gene, CDR1 is MRHNA and CDR2 is SNTAGT. V lost 0 bases and J lost 5, with 10 bases in between. This CDR3 contains 14 residues. CDR3 coding DNA: TGTGCCAGCAGTGACTCTGGCGGAAATTATGGCTACACCTTC. Its translation is CASSDSGGNYGYTF.

The rearrangement joins TRBV11-3 to TRBJ2-1; tentatively, D is TRBD2 (7 bases). This CDR3 spans 15 amino acids. The V end lost 5 bases, the J end lost 4 bases, and 15 bases lay between the germline ends. Looked up from germline, CDR1 is SGHNT and CDR2 is YENEEA. CDR3 amino acids: CASSEGGGRYNEQFF. Here the CDR3 DNA reads TGTGCCAGCAGCGAGGGGGGGGGCCGGTACAATGAGCAGTTCTTC.

The chain carries TRBV2 and TRBJ1-2, with a tentative D call TRBD1 (6 bases). CDR3 length: 13 residues. Germline lookup yields CDR1 SNHLY and CDR2 FYNNEI. Between the trimmed V and J ends, which lost 3 bases and 4 bases, there was a span of 9 bases. CDR3 sequence reads: CASSDNRVYGYTF. The CDR3 DNA sequence: TGTGCCAGCAGTGATAACAGGGTCTATGGCTACACCTTC.

This chain connects TRBV6-5 to TRBJ2-1; a weak D match, TRBD2 (6 bases). The CDR3 totals 15 residues. Trimming stripped 2 bases from V and 4 bases from J, with 12 bases between. Germline V CDR1 and CDR2: MNHEY, SVGAGI. CDR3 protein: CASSYGGKIYNEQFF. The CDR3, as DNA: TGTGCCAGCAGTTACGGCGGGAAAATTTACAATGAGCAGTTCTTC.

This chain uses TRBV6-6 with TRBJ1-1, with D possibly TRBD1 on 6 matching bases. CDR3 size: 14 residues. Trimming stripped 6 bases from V and 1 base from J, with 12 bases between. Germline loops: CDR1 MNHNY, CDR2 SVGAGI (reference sequence). CDR3 sequence (DNA): TGTGCCAGCAGCGGACAGTTTTCGAACACTGAAGCTTTCTTT. Translation: CASSGQFSNTEAFF.

The chain is built from TRBV14 and TRBJ2-5, with 13 nucleotides matching TRBD2. This CDR3 region has 17 residues. In germline, CDR1 is SGHDN, CDR2 FVKESK. V shed 3 bases, J shed 3 bases, and the junction held 7 bases outside the gene matches. The CDR3 DNA reads TGTGCCAGCAGCCATTTTACGGGGACTAGCGGGAAAGAGACCCAGTACTTC. Translating gives CASSHFTGTSGKETQYF.

The genes are TRBV7-9 and TRBJ2-7, with a tentative D call TRBD2 (6 bases). Germline V gene lookup returns CDR1 SEHNR and CDR2 FQNEAQ (reference sequence). Trimming cost V 4 bases and J 12 bases, with 31 bases left between them. This CDR3 is 17 amino acids long. The CDR3 is CASSSFIDGTDPTIGYF. In nucleotides, the CDR3 is TGTGCCAGCAGCTCATTTATCGACGGGACTGATCCTACGATTGGGTACTTC.

The chain has TRBV28 and TRBJ1-5; no firm D call. Germline values: CDR1 MDHEN, CDR2 SYDVKM. V dropped 3 bases and J dropped 11 bases, with 14 bases sitting between them. The CDR3 is made up of 13 amino acids. CDR3 in amino acids: CASSLARPEAQHF. CDR3 nucleotide sequence: TGTGCCAGCAGTTTGGCCCGGCCCGAGGCCCAGCATTTT.

This chain connects TRBV11-2 to TRBJ2-7; D is perhaps TRBD1 (5 bases). Trimming took 1 base from V and 3 from J, leaving 7 bases between them. Germline CDR1 reads SGHAT; CDR2 reads FQNNGV. The CDR3 sequence is 13 residues long. CDR3 nucleotide sequence: TGTGCCAGCAGCTTAGGGGGCTTCTACGAGCAGTACTTC. Translating it yields CASSLGGFYEQYF.

V and J are TRBV15 and TRBJ1-3, with a tentative D call TRBD1 (5 bases). Between the trimmed V and J ends, which lost 5 bases and 0 bases, there was a span of 14 bases. CDR1 is LNHNV, CDR2 YYDKDF, per germline (reference sequence). The CDR3 contains 16 residues. CDR3: CATSAGTASSGNTIYF. The CDR3 coding sequence is TGTGCCACCAGCGCGGGGACCGCTAGCTCTGGAAACACCATATATTTT.

V usage is TRBV6-5 and J usage is TRBJ1-6, with no clear D. Germline V gene lookup returns CDR1 MNHEY and CDR2 SVGAGI. This CDR3 comprises 13 residues. Trimming took 0 bases from V and 13 from J, leaving 10 bases between them. This CDR3 is CASSYSVAVPLHF. The CDR3 DNA reads as TGTGCCAGCAGTTACTCGGTTGCGGTTCCCCTCCACTTT.